The following is a T cell receptor beta chain sequence with its context. This clone came up a few times. Its target antigen remains unknown. No per-base quality is available; no much larger clone lies one base away. Specimens were post-treatment primary, local recurrence and metastasis tumors from poor-prognosis patients. The entry originates in a study of the immune and genomic landscape of osteosarcoma (dated by TCRdb to about 2020). For the study in its entirety: A total of 48 pediatric and adult patients with high-grade osteosarcoma made up the overall cohort, and the median age at diagnosis was roughly 27 years (range roughly 5-90). Poor-risk disease was overrepresented in the cohort, as 73% of patients had an unfavorable pathologic response to standard therapy and over 60% had died. Osteosarcoma specimens were profiled with whole genome, RNA and T-cell receptor sequencing plus immunohistochemistry and reverse phase protein arrays so that immunogenic potential could be defined. Patients in the overall cohort were roughly 56% male, and roughly 77% presented with localized disease at diagnosis. The osteosarcoma immunogenomic landscape was characterized by integrating TCR sequencing results with transcriptome, protein array and immunostaining data. The goal of the study was to explain why immune checkpoint inhibitors have shown limited clinical activity in osteosarcoma. Each of a few patients provided a couple of samples from the same tumor site. What the study reported, not specific to this receptor: Matched blood was collected from only two patients, alongside the frozen tumor specimens. Sample size was not determined by any statistical method, because osteosarcoma is rare and all possible samples were collected. Although TCR productive clonality was higher in the immune-hot C3 cluster than in the cold C1 cluster, TCR productive clonality was still low overall. Clonality benchmarks came from external normal skin and healthy peripheral blood data rather than matched normal tissue. Overall, productive TCR clonality was low, with an average of 0.09 and a maximum of 0.3, which suggests limited T-cell clonal expansion. In five cases, the repertoire was dominated by a single hyperexpanded clone, and fewer than 100 T-cell clonotypes were detected in all five cases.

For this chain, trimming is 3 bases at the V end and 7 bases at the J end, and the number of junction bases without a gene match is 0. As encoded in the germline V gene, CDR1 is SGHVS while CDR2 is FNYEAQ. The CDR3 numbers 13 residues from cysteine through phenylalanine. Of all the DNA, just the CDR3 is kept, 39 bases in frame from base 1. The ImmunoSEQ Assay (Adaptive Biotechnologies) was used to immunosequence the CDR3 regions of the TCR beta chain. In the authors' own workflow: The ImmunoSEQ Analyzer platform was used to export TCRB rearrangements, read counts, read proportions and gene usage. Using productive rearrangements, T-cell clonality was calculated as 1 minus Pielou's evenness. In the clonal space homeostasis analysis, clonotypes were grouped as rare, small, medium, large or hyperexpanded (0.01 to 1 of the repertoire). TCR productive clonality was compared across immune clusters C1, C2 and C3 using the Wilcoxon rank sum test. In TCRdb, the immuneACCESS table is reduced to in-frame sequences with V and J assigned. These tables do not hold every clone; where another copy was compared, an unresolved V gene accounts for under half, and the others remain unexplained. That table gives V, J and clone size, and the DNA gave D and trimming. The sample data list about 6,200 clones, and about 63% of these were observed just once. The biggest ten clones account for 15% of the sample.

The TCR originated in a human donor with osteosarcoma. The chain links TRBV7-6 with TRBJ1-4, with TRBD1 matching 9 junction bases. Sequencing input: osteosarcoma tumor tissue from the lung. The encoded CDR3 is CASSLDRGEKLFF. The DNA sequence is TGTGCCAGCAGCTTGGACAGGGGTGAAAAACTGTTTTTT.